The source of this TCR beta chain is a study of cytomegalovirus exposure and HLA in healthy donors. The PCR had 60 Vbeta and 13 Jbeta primers. Method: immunoSEQ multiplex PCR; TCRdb's copy keeps in-frame clones and lacks some. The top ten clones hold roughly 4.9% of a sample with approximately 100,000 clones, approximately 76% of them seen once. There are 14 residues in the CDR3. CDR1 is WNHNN, CDR2 SYGVQD, per germline (reference sequence). Trimming cost V 3 bases and J 3 bases; bases outside gene matches: 2. Each of the donors was a healthy bone marrow donor. Sequencing used PBMCs. This TCR was recovered from a woman between 18 and 29 years old in good health and CMV-seropositive. V gene TRBV10-1 combines with J gene TRBJ2-1; the match to TRBD2 covers 7 bases. For the CDR3, the DNA is TGCGCCAGCAGTGATGGCGGGAGCTACAATGAGCAGTTCTTC. Translation: CASSDGGSYNEQFF.